This T cell receptor (beta chain) was found in a study of blood T cell repertoires in COVID-19. Cohorts were based on clinical histories the participants reported. There are 17 residues in the CDR3. Germline values: CDR1 MDHEN, CDR2 SYDVKM. Deletions cut 8 bases from V and 0 bases from J, with 17 bases between. Authors' methods: Estimates of nucleated cell counts were drawn from the amplification of reference gene primers. The data were produced by immunoSEQ multiplex PCR, yet TCRdb's version contains in-frame clones alone and is incomplete. The DNA gave D and trimming, while V, J and clone size come from that table. The sample includes roughly 200,000 clones, roughly 85% seen only once; the top ten take approximately 4.2%.

The sequence came from a woman in her thirties or forties with acute COVID-19. The specimen was PBMCs or T cells enriched from blood (not recorded which). V gene TRBV28 combines with J gene TRBJ2-6, with TRBD2 as a possible D gene (6 bases). This CDR3 reads CASLGRDSPSGANVLTF. The DNA of the CDR3 is TGTGCCAGCCTAGGACGGGACTCACCCTCTGGGGCCAACGTCCTGACTTTC.